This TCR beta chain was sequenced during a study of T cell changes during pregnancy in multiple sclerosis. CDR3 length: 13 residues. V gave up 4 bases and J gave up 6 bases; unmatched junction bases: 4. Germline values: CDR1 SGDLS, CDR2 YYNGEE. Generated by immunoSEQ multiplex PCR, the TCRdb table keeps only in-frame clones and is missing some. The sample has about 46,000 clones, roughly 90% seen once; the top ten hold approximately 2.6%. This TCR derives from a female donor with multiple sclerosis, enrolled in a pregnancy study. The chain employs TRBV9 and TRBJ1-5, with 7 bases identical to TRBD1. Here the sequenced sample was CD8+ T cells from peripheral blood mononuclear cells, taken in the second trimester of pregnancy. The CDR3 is CASSPGDSQPQHF. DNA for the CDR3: TGTGCCAGCAGCCCAGGGGACAGTCAGCCCCAGCATTTT.